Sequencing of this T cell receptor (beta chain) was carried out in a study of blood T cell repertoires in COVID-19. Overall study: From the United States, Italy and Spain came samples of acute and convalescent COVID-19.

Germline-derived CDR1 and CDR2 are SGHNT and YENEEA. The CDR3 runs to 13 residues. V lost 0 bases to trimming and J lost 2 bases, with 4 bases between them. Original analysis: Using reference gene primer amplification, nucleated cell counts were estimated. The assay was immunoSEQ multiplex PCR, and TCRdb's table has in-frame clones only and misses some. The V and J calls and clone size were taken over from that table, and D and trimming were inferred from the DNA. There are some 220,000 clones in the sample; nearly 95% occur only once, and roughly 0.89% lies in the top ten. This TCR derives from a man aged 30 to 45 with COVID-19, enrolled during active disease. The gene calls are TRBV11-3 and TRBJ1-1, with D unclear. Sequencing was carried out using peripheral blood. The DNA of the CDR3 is TGTGCCAGCAGCTTAGATGTAAACACTGAAGCTTTCTTT. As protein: CASSLDVNTEAFF.